The 8 T cell receptor beta chains given below trace back to one sample, sequenced in a study of regulatory T cells in long-lasting Graves disease. The time point: newly diagnosed GD, antithyroid drugs for less than 3 months. Generation of the TCR library employed RNA extracted from PBMCs. Library construction for TCR beta used iRepertoire HTBI primers and Arm-PCR of CDR3 regions. Each CDR3 protein gets one entry after TCRdb re-called the multiplex PCR reads with MiXCR. The repertoire consists of approximately 440,000 distinct CDR3 sequences, with around 15% occurring once and the leading ten covering over 9%. These data are also associated with another study on T cells in Graves' hyperthyroidism and ophthalmopathy.

The sample here was peripheral blood mononuclear cells (PBMCs), taken at new diagnosis, from a patient treated with antithyroid drugs. The receptors come from a man aged 40-50 years with Graves disease.

This clonotype has at least ten counts. J is TRBJ2-1 and V is TRBV28; D is possibly TRBD2 (5 bases). The CDR3 length is 16 residues. Between the trimmed V and J ends, which lost 3 bases and 0 bases, there was a span of 12 bases. Germline assignment: CDR1 MDHEN and CDR2 SYDVKM. CDR3 nucleotide sequence: TGTGCCAGCAGTTTCAATTATGGGAGCTCCTACAATGAGCAGTTCTTC. This sequence encodes CASSFNYGSSYNEQFF.

This clonotype has ten or more counts. The chain uses TRBV12-3 or TRBV12-4 and TRBJ1-5; TRBD1 matches 7 bases. Unmatched junction bases numbered 8, after V lost 1 base and J lost 5 bases. There are 16 residues in the CDR3. The CDR3 DNA sequence: TGTGCCAGCAGTTTAGGGCTCGGGACAGAGCATCAGCCCCAGCATTTT. Protein product: CASSLGLGTEHQPQHF.

This clonotype has a count of ten or more. The J gene is TRBJ2-7, the V gene TRBV27, with 8 bases identical to TRBD2. The ends lost 1 base at V and 5 bases at J; junction bases unmatched: 7. The CDR3 has 15 amino acids. Germline V gene sequence: CDR1 MNHEY, CDR2 SMNVEV (reference sequence). The CDR3 loop is CASSLLAGGNHEQYF. The CDR3 nucleotides are TGTGCCAGCAGTTTATTGGCGGGAGGAAACCACGAGCAGTACTTC.

This clonotype came up a few times. The chain joins TRBV29-1 to TRBJ2-3; tentatively, D is TRBD1 or TRBD2 (6 bases each). From germline, CDR1 is SQVTM and CDR2 ANQGSEA. V lost 4 bases and J lost 1, with 12 bases in between. The CDR3 runs 14 residues. This CDR3 is CSVVRGLGTDTQYF. CDR3 coding DNA: TGCAGCGTTGTTCGGGGGCTTGGCACAGATACGCAGTATTTT.

This clonotype was observed at least ten times. V and J are TRBV2 and TRBJ2-1; D unclear. Trimming cost V 6 bases and J 2 bases, with 8 bases left between them. CDR3 size: 13 residues. CDR1 is SNHLY and CDR2 is FYNNEI in the germline V gene. The CDR3 nucleotides read TGTGCCAGCAGCCCAGGCACCTACAATGAGCAGTTCTTC. Translating it yields CASSPGTYNEQFF.

The chain combines TRBV6-1 with TRBJ2-1; perhaps TRBD2 as D (5 bases). Deletions cut 4 bases from V and 7 bases from J, with 17 bases between. This CDR3 spans 15 amino acids. Looked up from germline, CDR1 is MNHNS and CDR2 is SASEGT. Written as DNA, the CDR3 is TGTGCCAGCAGTGCGGACTGGGGTTTGGGAAATGAGCAGTTCTTC. Translating it yields CASSADWGLGNEQFF.

This clonotype was counted many times. In DNA form, the CDR3 reads TGCAGTGCTAGAGGTAAATCCGGGACAGCTAATCAGCCCCAGCATTTT. This gives the protein CSARGKSGTANQPQHF. The chain is built from TRBV20-1 and TRBJ1-5; TRBD1 agrees at 7 bases. The CDR3 is 16 residues long. The J segment lost 4 bases and the V segment lost 1 base, leaving 10 bases of the junction unmatched. Germline values: CDR1 DFQATT, CDR2 SNEGSKA (reference sequence).

This clonotype was observed a handful of times. The gene calls are TRBV5-1 and TRBJ2-7; 7 bases are shared with TRBD1. Trimming removed 4 bases from V and 3 bases from J; junction bases left unmatched: 7. This CDR3 is 14 amino acids long. From germline, CDR1 is SGHRS and CDR2 YFSETQ. This CDR3 is CASSRGDRVYEQYF. DNA for the CDR3: TGCGCCAGCAGCAGAGGGGACAGAGTCTACGAGCAGTACTTC.